A selection of T cell receptor beta chains follows, all from one sample in a study of cytomegalovirus exposure and HLA in healthy donors. Assay: immunoSEQ multiplex PCR; the TCRdb copy retains only in-frame clones and omits some. This repertoire shows over 130,000 clones, over 75% found once; its top ten account for 0.51%. Sequences were obtained from PBMCs. The receptors stem from a woman aged 40 to 50 in good health and CMV-seronegative. Both conserved end residues are part of each CDR3. D genes are given only for firm matches. A row's size may be missing; if present it is once, few, many or a size class.

v_gene,d_gene,j_gene,abundance,CDR3aa,CDR3nt
TRBV5-1,.,TRBJ2-5,.,CASSLALGETQYF,TGCGCCAGCAGCTTGGCCCTCGGAGAGACCCAGTACTTC
TRBV7-9,TRBD2,TRBJ2-7,.,CSSSPRGADYEQYF,TGTTCCAGCAGCCCGCGGGGGGCTGACTACGAGCAGTACTTC
TRBV7-9,.,TRBJ2-1,.,CSSSSRYGVRSGHDNEQFF,TGTTCCAGCAGCTCCCGTTACGGTGTACGGTCGGGACACGACAATGAGCAGTTCTTC
TRBV6-5,.,TRBJ2-2,.,CASSSRAGYTGELFF,TGTGCCAGCAGTTCTCGGGCAGGGTACACCGGGGAGCTGTTTTTT
TRBV6-5,.,TRBJ1-1,.,CASSRRGNTEAFF,TGTGCCAGCAGCCGGAGGGGGAACACTGAAGCTTTCTTT
TRBV7-8,.,TRBJ1-6,.,CASSPGDALNSPLHF,TGTGCCAGCAGTCCCGGGGATGCCCTTAATTCACCCCTCCACTTT
TRBV4-2,TRBD1,TRBJ2-1,few,CASSPGGDRGWNEQFF,TGTGCCAGCAGCCCCGGGGGGGACAGGGGTTGGAATGAGCAGTTCTTC
TRBV27,.,TRBJ2-3,.,CASSSLTGGITDTQYF,TGTGCCAGCAGTTCCCTTACGGGCGGGATCACAGATACGCAGTATTTT
TRBV5-6,TRBD2,TRBJ2-2,.,CANEQAGGPAGELFF,TGTGCCAACGAACAAGCGGGAGGGCCCGCCGGGGAGCTGTTTTTT
TRBV30,.,TRBJ2-7,.,CAWSVIREQYF,TGTGCCTGGAGTGTTATCCGCGAGCAGTACTTC
TRBV2,TRBD2,TRBJ2-2,.,CASMRLAGDTGELFF,TGTGCCAGCATGCGACTAGCGGGCGACACCGGGGAGCTGTTTTTT
TRBV18,TRBD2,TRBJ2-7,few,CASSATSGPSYEQYF,TGTGCCAGCTCTGCTACTAGCGGGCCCTCCTACGAGCAGTACTTC
TRBV28,.,TRBJ1-1,.,CASSLRTTEAFF,TGTGCCAGCAGTTTGAGAACCACTGAAGCTTTCTTT
TRBV5-1,TRBD2,TRBJ2-3,.,CASSPGLAGPTDTQYF,TGCGCCAGCAGCCCGGGACTAGCGGGACCGACAGATACGCAGTATTTT
TRBV5-6,.,TRBJ1-1,.,CASSLIRQGWGEAFF,TGTGCCAGCAGCTTGATTCGTCAGGGGTGGGGTGAAGCTTTCTTT
TRBV9,.,TRBJ1-2,.,CASSVAVKANYGYTF,TGTGCCAGCAGCGTAGCGGTTAAAGCTAACTATGGCTACACCTTC
TRBV10-3,.,TRBJ1-2,.,CAITGQYGYTF,TGTGCCATTACCGGACAATATGGCTACACCTTC
TRBV28,.,TRBJ2-7,.,CASSFFRGAYEQYF,TGTGCCAGCAGCTTCTTCAGGGGTGCCTACGAGCAGTACTTC
TRBV28,.,TRBJ2-1,.,CASSFTRYNEQFF,TGTGCCAGCAGTTTTACCAGATACAATGAGCAGTTCTTC
TRBV11-1,TRBD2,TRBJ2-1,.,CASSLLAGGSHNYNEQFF,TGTGCCAGCAGCCTACTAGCGGGAGGGAGCCATAATTACAATGAGCAGTTCTTC
TRBV5-1,.,TRBJ1-2,.,CASSITGFGYTF,TGCGCCAGCAGCATAACAGGGTTTGGCTACACCTTC
TRBV6-5,.,TRBJ1-1,.,CASSYSQRNTEAFF,TGTGCCAGCAGTTACTCACAGAGGAACACTGAAGCTTTCTTT
TRBV7-9,.,TRBJ2-7,.,CASSLAGENEQYF,TGTGCCAGCAGCTTAGCGGGAGAGAACGAGCAGTACTTC
TRBV13,TRBD2,TRBJ2-7,.,CASSFSGRVNEQYF,TGTGCCAGCAGCTTTAGCGGGAGGGTAAACGAGCAGTACTTC
TRBV28,TRBD1,TRBJ1-1,.,CASSLSQGGNTEAFF,TGTGCCAGCAGTCTCTCTCAGGGGGGGAACACTGAAGCTTTCTTT
TRBV20-1,.,TRBJ2-3,.,CSAPFGDTQYF,TGCAGTGCCCCTTTCGGGGATACGCAGTATTTT
TRBV20-1,TRBD2,TRBJ2-1,.,CSARLAGEQFF,TGCAGTGCTAGACTAGCGGGAGAGCAGTTCTTC
TRBV7-8,.,TRBJ1-1,.,CASSLVRERNTEAFF,TGTGCCAGCAGCTTAGTTAGGGAGAGGAACACTGAAGCTTTCTTT
TRBV11-3,.,TRBJ2-2,.,CASSFLTNTGELFF,TGTGCCAGCAGCTTCTTAACGAACACCGGGGAGCTGTTTTTT
TRBV9,.,TRBJ2-1,.,CASSPRRASYNEQFF,TGTGCCAGCAGCCCCCGGCGGGCCTCCTACAATGAGCAGTTCTTC
TRBV19,.,TRBJ2-1,.,CASSKTNSCNEQFF,TGTGCCAGTAGTAAAACGAACTCCTGCAATGAGCAGTTCTTC
TRBV6-5,TRBD1,TRBJ1-4,.,CASSRDRSEKLFF,TGTGCCAGCAGTCGGGACAGGTCCGAAAAACTGTTTTTT
TRBV10-3,.,TRBJ2-7,once,CAIRTQTGDFSYEQYF,TGTGCCATCAGGACCCAAACAGGAGACTTCTCCTACGAGCAGTACTTC
TRBV5-5,.,TRBJ2-4,.,CASSFTGHENIQYF,TGTGCCAGCAGCTTTACAGGGCACGAAAACATTCAGTACTTC
TRBV7-9,TRBD1,TRBJ1-1,.,CSSSPGDRMNTEAFF,TGTTCCAGCAGCCCGGGGGACAGGATGAACACTGAAGCTTTCTTT
TRBV19,TRBD1,TRBJ2-7,.,CASSIPGQGPYF,TGTGCCAGTAGTATCCCGGGACAGGGGCCGTACTTC
TRBV5-4,TRBD2,TRBJ2-1,.,CASSDIAGPYNEQFF,TGTGCCAGCAGCGACATAGCGGGACCCTACAATGAGCAGTTCTTC
TRBV5-1,.,TRBJ2-6,.,CASTQVPSGANVLTF,TGCGCCAGCACTCAGGTGCCTTCTGGGGCCAACGTCCTGACTTTC
TRBV27,TRBD2,TRBJ2-7,.,CASSRTSGSNEQYF,TGTGCCAGCAGTCGAACTAGCGGGAGCAACGAGCAGTACTTC
TRBV9,TRBD2,TRBJ2-5,.,CASSGGSGGRQETQYF,TGTGCCAGCAGCGGGGGGTCGGGAGGGAGACAAGAGACCCAGTACTTC
TRBV27,.,TRBJ2-7,.,CASSFGRAYEQYF,TGTGCCAGCAGTTTTGGGCGGGCCTACGAGCAGTACTTC
TRBV6-5,TRBD1,TRBJ2-2,.,CASSYSGTGTGELFF,TGTGCCAGCAGTTACTCCGGGACAGGCACCGGGGAGCTGTTTTTT
TRBV30,.,TRBJ2-7,.,CAWGLRAEQYF,TGTGCCTGGGGGCTCAGGGCCGAGCAGTACTTC
TRBV4-2,TRBD1,TRBJ1-2,.,CASSQGDRGYGYTF,TGTGCCAGCAGCCAAGGAGACAGGGGTTATGGCTACACCTTC
TRBV21-1,.,TRBJ2-7,.,CASRGDGDTYEQYF,TGTGCCAGCAGGGGGGACGGGGACACCTACGAGCAGTACTTC
TRBV9,.,TRBJ2-1,.,CASSVGGDSYNEQFF,TGTGCCAGCAGCGTAGGTGGGGACTCTTACAATGAGCAGTTCTTC